Below are 5 T cell receptor beta chains sequenced from a single sample in a study of cytomegalovirus exposure and HLA in healthy donors. The PCR employed 60 Vbeta primers together with 13 Jbeta primers. This table comes from immunoSEQ multiplex PCR, and its TCRdb copy is limited to in-frame clones, with some not included. The table records approximately 140,000 clones, 65% to 90% of them present only once. Specimen: PBMCs. These receptors came from a girl aged 2-15 years in good health and CMV-seronegative.

The chain employs TRBV4-1 and TRBJ2-7; 8 nucleotides match TRBD1. This CDR3 contains 19 residues. V dropped 3 bases and J dropped 2; count of bases not matched to a gene: 18. CDR1 and CDR2 (germline): MGHRA, YSYEKL. CDR3 DNA: TGCGCCAGCAGCCACGCTAAACTCACATTGACAGGGGAGGCCTACGAGCAGTACTTC. Protein: CASSHAKLTLTGEAYEQYF.

V is TRBV11-3 and J is TRBJ2-5; 8 bases match TRBD1. The V gene's germline CDR1 is SGHNT and CDR2 YENEEA. The ends lost 5 bases at V and 2 bases at J; junction bases unmatched: 1. This CDR3 contains 13 residues. CDR3 in DNA: TGTGCCAGCAGCCGGACAGGGCAAGAGACCCAGTACTTC. Amino acid sequence: CASSRTGQETQYF.

V is TRBV29-1 and J is TRBJ2-2; possibly TRBD2 for D (6 bases). The ends were cut back, 6 bases at V and 4 bases at J, with 15 bases in the middle. Germline values: CDR1 SQVTM, CDR2 ANQGSEA. This CDR3 comprises 14 residues. DNA for the CDR3: TGCAGCGTGACTGGGGGGATATCCACCGGGGAGCTGTTTTTT. Its translation is CSVTGGISTGELFF.

Details on this clone: The junction departs from the called germline gene at one end, perhaps through a read error. This rearrangement joins TRBV19 to TRBJ2-1; 7 bases align to TRBD2. From germline, CDR1 is LNHDA and CDR2 SQIVND (reference sequence). There are 16 residues in the CDR3. DNA for the CDR3: TGTGCCAGTAGTATCCTGACTAGCAGGACCTACAATGAGCGGTTCTTC. Translating gives CASSILTSRTYNERFF.

J is TRBJ2-1 and V is TRBV25-1; D is uncertain. Trimming took 3 bases from V and 0 from J, leaving 9 bases between them. CDR1 is MGHDK and CDR2 is SYGVNS in the germline V gene. CDR3 size: 15 residues. CDR3 in DNA: TGTGCCAGCAGTGAGGTCACCAGCTCCTACAATGAGCAGTTCTTC. It translates to CASSEVTSSYNEQFF.